This entry lists 23 T cell receptor beta chains sequenced from one sample in a study of blood T cell repertoires in COVID-19 (dated by TCRdb to the early 2020s). Libraries were prepared through the immunoSEQ multiplex PCR assay. TCRdb limited this immuneACCESS table to in-frame rearrangements with V and J called. A share of clones is missing; checked studies link under half to unresolved V genes, and the rest is unexplained. The sample contains around 290,000 clones, more than 85% of them found a single time. The ten largest clonotypes hold approximately 4.6% of the sample. Sequenced input: peripheral blood. These receptors were collected from a man in his forties or fifties with acute or convalescent COVID-19.

This clone was picked up a small number of times. Other DNA sequences of this sample code for an identical CDR3. The chain recombines TRBV5-1 with TRBJ2-2, with 10 bases fitting TRBD1. This CDR3 has 16 amino acids. Looked up from germline, CDR1 is SGHRS and CDR2 is YFSETQ. With V trimmed by 0 bases and J by 7 bases, 6 bases remained unmatched. CDR3 loop: CASSLEGQGYGGELFF. The CDR3 bases are TGCGCCAGCAGCTTGGAGGGACAGGGGTACGGCGGGGAGCTGTTTTTT.

The chain uses TRBV10-2 and TRBJ1-2; D may be TRBD1 (6 bases). Trimming cost V 4 bases and J 5 bases, with 20 bases left between them. CDR3 size: 16 residues. Looked up from germline, CDR1 is WSHSY and CDR2 is SAAADI. CDR3: CASSVQTWGGGYGYTF. The CDR3 bases are TGCGCCAGCAGTGTCCAAACGTGGGGAGGGGGGTATGGCTACACCTTC.

The chain recombines TRBV29-1 with TRBJ1-3; D is undetermined. Germline V gene data show CDR1 as SQVTM and CDR2 as ANQGSEA. The V end lost 4 bases, the J end lost 4 bases, and 11 bases lay between the germline ends. The CDR3 contains 13 residues. In DNA form, the CDR3 reads TGCAGCGTTGGGACCGCGGGGGGAAACACCATATATTTT. Encoded protein: CSVGTAGGNTIYF.

J is TRBJ2-3 and V is TRBV4-1; tentatively, D is TRBD1 (5 bases). This CDR3 is built from 15 residues. V was cut by 1 base and J by 0 bases, with 8 bases left in between. Per germline, CDR1 MGHRA and CDR2 YSYEKL. For the CDR3, the DNA is TGCGCCAGCAGCCAAGGAAGGGGAAGCACAGATACGCAGTATTTT. Its protein is CASSQGRGSTDTQYF.

A single count supports this clone. The chain combines TRBV11-2 with TRBJ2-1, with D tentatively TRBD1 (6 bases). CDR1 SGHAT and CDR2 FQNNGV come from the germline V gene. The CDR3 totals 17 residues. Trimming left V 3 bases short and J 3 bases short, with 18 bases between. This chain's CDR3 is CASSFRGSNVIYNEQFF. The CDR3 bases are TGTGCCAGCAGCTTTAGGGGGAGCAACGTGATCTACAATGAGCAGTTCTTC.

The chain links TRBV30 to TRBJ1-6, with 12 bases that match TRBD1. There are 14 residues in the CDR3. With 0 bases clipped from V and 10 bases from J, the junction kept 1 base outside the gene matches. Germline-derived CDR1 and CDR2 are GTSNPN and SVGIG (reference sequence). In DNA form, the CDR3 reads TGTGCCTGGAGTGTGGGGACAGGGGGCTCACCCCTCCACTTT. Amino acid sequence: CAWSVGTGGSPLHF.

The gene calls are TRBV6-5 and TRBJ1-1; a possible D gene is TRBD1 (6 bases). V was trimmed by 7 bases and J by 6 bases, leaving 12 bases between them. CDR1 and CDR2 from the germline V gene are MNHEY and SVGAGI. This CDR3 comprises 12 residues. CDR3 nucleotides: TGTGCCAGCACCAGACAGGTTTCTGAAGCTTTCTTT. Amino acid sequence: CASTRQVSEAFF.

This clone was detected only once. This chain uses TRBV9 with TRBJ1-3, with a possible D match to TRBD1 (6 bases). Trimming took 4 bases from V and 4 from J, leaving 12 bases between them. Germline-derived CDR1 and CDR2 are SGDLS and YYNGEE. The CDR3 covers 14 residues. The CDR3 DNA is TGTGCCAGCAGCCCCAGGGGATACGGAAACACCATATATTTT. It encodes CASSPRGYGNTIYF.

V usage is TRBV2 and J usage is TRBJ1-3, with 8 bases identical to TRBD1. CDR1 SNHLY and CDR2 FYNNEI come from the germline V gene. CDR3 length: 15 amino acids. Unmatched junction bases numbered 9, after V lost 7 bases and J lost 4 bases. DNA for the CDR3: TGTGCCAGCACCTTTTTCGACAGGGGCGGAAACACCATATATTTT. Amino acid sequence: CASTFFDRGGNTIYF. Drawing the rest from reference TRBV2 and TRBJ1-3, the complete variable domain is EPEVTQTPSHQVTQMGQEVILRCVPISNHLYFYWYRQILGQKVEFLVSFYNNEISEKSEIFDDQFSVERPDGSNFTLKIRSTKLEDSAMYFCASTFFDRGGNTIYFGEGSWLTVV.

The V gene is TRBV29-1, the J gene TRBJ2-7, with TRBD1 matching 10 bases. The CDR3 consists of 17 residues. V was clipped by 4 bases and J by 3 bases; unmatched bases: 15. Germline lookup yields CDR1 SQVTM and CDR2 ANQGSEA. In nucleotides, the CDR3 is TGCAGCGTTGCTAAATTAAGAGACAGGGGGCGTTTCTACGAGCAGTACTTC. Amino acid sequence: CSVAKLRDRGRFYEQYF.

The V gene is TRBV12-3 or TRBV12-4, the J gene TRBJ1-5; D uncertain. Between the trimmed V and J ends, which lost 1 base and 7 bases, there was a span of 8 bases. The CDR3 has 13 amino acids. Here the CDR3 DNA reads TGTGCCAGCAGTTTAGAAGCAGGCCAGCCCCAGCATTTT. It translates to CASSLEAGQPQHF.

This chain joins TRBV6-5 and TRBJ2-7, with D possibly matching TRBD1 (5 bases). The CDR3 is 14 residues long. Germline CDR1 is MNHEY and CDR2 is SVGAGI. The V end was cut by 0 bases, the J end by 7 bases, with 13 bases between. The CDR3 spells CASSYSKQDREQYF. The CDR3 DNA is TGTGCCAGCAGTTACTCTAAACAGGACCGAGAGCAGTACTTC.

This clone was picked up a small number of times. The genes are TRBV7-6 and TRBJ2-5; 7 nucleotides agree with TRBD2. The CDR3 has 17 amino acids. CDR1 is SGHVS, CDR2 FNYEAQ, per germline. With V trimmed by 2 bases and J by 3 bases, 12 bases remained unmatched. CDR3 sequence (DNA): TGTGCCAGCAGCTTACCCATTTGGGGGGGGATTGAAGAGACCCAGTACTTC. Translated: CASSLPIWGGIEETQYF.

This chain uses TRBV18 with TRBJ1-2; D remains unclear. This CDR3 is built from 15 residues. V lost 2 bases and J lost 3, with 13 bases in between. Germline values: CDR1 KGHSH, CDR2 LQKENI. The CDR3 protein is CASSPIAKVDYGYTF. In DNA, the CDR3 is TGTGCCAGCTCACCAATAGCGAAAGTGGACTATGGCTACACCTTC.

Only one count was recorded for this clone. The rearrangement uses TRBV5-6 and TRBJ2-7, with unresolved D. CDR1 and CDR2 (germline): SGHDT, YYEEEE. The CDR3 is 12 residues long. V shed 4 bases and J shed 6 bases, with 11 bases lying between them. This CDR3 is CASSPLEREQYF. The DNA for the CDR3 is TGTGCCAGCAGCCCCTTAGAGCGCGAGCAGTACTTC.

The chain uses TRBV5-6 and TRBJ1-5; TRBD1 matches 7 bases. The junction had 13 bases not matched to a gene; V was cut back by 3 bases and J by 7 bases. CDR3 length: 16 residues. Germline CDR1 reads SGHDT; CDR2 reads YYEEEE. The CDR3 region is CASSSKTRDRDQPQHF. DNA for the CDR3: TGTGCCAGCAGCTCGAAAACCCGCGACAGGGACCAGCCCCAGCATTTT.

The chain uses TRBV30 and TRBJ1-1; no firm D call. Germline CDR1 is GTSNPN and CDR2 is SVGIG (reference sequence). The CDR3 runs to 11 residues. V lost 2 bases and J lost 7, with 8 bases in between. The CDR3 spells CAWSQQYEAFF. CDR3 DNA: TGTGCCTGGAGTCAACAGTATGAAGCTTTCTTT.

This clone was counted a single time. The chain is built from TRBV12-5 and TRBJ1-3; D call uncertain. CDR1 LGHNT and CDR2 FRNRAP come from the germline V gene. Trimming pared 7 bases from V and 3 bases from J, leaving 10 bases between. This CDR3 comprises 13 residues. The CDR3 loop reads CASAPLGGNTIYF. CDR3 coding DNA: TGTGCTAGTGCCCCCCTAGGTGGAAACACCATATATTTT.

This chain connects TRBV5-1 to TRBJ2-5, with TRBD2 as a possible D gene (6 bases). The CDR3 runs to 14 residues. Germline lookup yields CDR1 SGHRS and CDR2 YFSETQ. V gave up 4 bases and J gave up 3 bases, with 13 bases separating them. CDR3 coding DNA: TGCGCCAGCAGCCCGGCCCCGGGAGAAGAGACCCAGTACTTC. As protein: CASSPAPGEETQYF.

This rearrangement joins TRBV5-1 to TRBJ1-3; TRBD1 matches at 9 bases. Germline values: CDR1 SGHRS, CDR2 YFSETQ. V trimming: 3 bases; J trimming: 1 base; junction bases outside the gene matches: 8. The CDR3 has 17 amino acids. As DNA, the CDR3 is TGCGCCAGCAGCTCCCAACCGACAGGGGGGTCTGGAAACACCATATATTTT. Amino acid sequence: CASSSQPTGGSGNTIYF.

V and J are TRBV27 and TRBJ2-1, with unresolved D. There are 14 residues in the CDR3. Per the germline V gene, CDR1 is MNHEY and CDR2 is SMNVEV (reference sequence). Trimming left V 4 bases short and J 5 bases short, with 12 bases between. The CDR3 loop is CASSWPGPNNEQFF. The CDR3 nucleotides are TGTGCCAGCAGTTGGCCGGGTCCCAACAATGAGCAGTTCTTC.

This chain connects TRBV19 to TRBJ1-1; D unclear. The CDR3 has 13 amino acids. V was shortened by 0 bases and J by 1 base, with 3 bases between the two germline ends. Germline assignment: CDR1 LNHDA and CDR2 SQIVND (reference sequence). This CDR3 reads CASSIEANTEAFF. Here the CDR3 DNA reads TGTGCCAGTAGTATAGAGGCGAACACTGAAGCTTTCTTT.

The chain combines TRBV2 with TRBJ1-2; 7 bases align to TRBD1. The germline CDR1 and CDR2 sequences are SNHLY and FYNNEI. The CDR3 spans 13 residues. V lost 5 bases to trimming and J lost 5 bases; unmatched junction nucleotides: 5. CDR3 in amino acids: CASSYRGEYGYTF. The CDR3 bases are TGTGCCAGCAGTTACAGGGGAGAATATGGCTACACCTTC.